The rows below give T cell receptor beta chains drawn from one sample of a study of T cell changes during pregnancy in multiple sclerosis. Generated by immunoSEQ multiplex PCR, the TCRdb table keeps only in-frame clones and is missing some. Among about 30,000 clones listed, approximately 91% were seen once. The sequencing here drew on peripheral blood, taken in the second trimester of pregnancy. These TCRs come from a female donor in good health, enrolled as a control in a pregnancy study. The conserved cysteine and the conserved F or W are not part of the CDR3 here.

V gene	CDR3 length	J gene	CDR3 protein
TRBV7-9	13	TRBJ2-2	ASSPGRGYTGELF
TRBV27	11	TRBJ2-7	ASSWAPDSEQY
TRBV10-2	13	TRBJ2-3	ASSLPSGPTDTQY
TRBV10-1	14	TRBJ1-5	ASSEGQRYSNQPQH
TRBV11-2	16	TRBJ1-2	ASRPLTGGRGANYGYT
TRBV6-5	12	TRBJ1-6	ASSPRGLNSPLH
TRBV7-2	11	TRBJ1-1	ASSSRVNTEAF
TRBV18	16	TRBJ1-6	ASSPQRTHGTSNSPLH
TRBV4-3	13	TRBJ1-2	ASSPYLAGAYGYT
TRBV9	12	TRBJ2-2	ASSVGKRTGELF
TRBV7-6	10	TRBJ1-1	ASSLDRTEAF
TRBV19	12	TRBJ1-3	ASTKGGTGNTIY
TRBV6-7	13	TRBJ2-7	ASSYSMGAYYEQY
TRBV11-3	11	TRBJ2-5	ASSSGVWETQY
TRBV4-1	14	TRBJ1-3	ASSQAPPGGGNTIY
TRBV29-1	11	TRBJ1-4	SVAGTGTEKLF
TRBV4-3	14	TRBJ1-6	ASSQGTGQGGSPLH
TRBV6-5	10	TRBJ2-2	ASSRGTGELF
TRBV7-9	11	TRBJ2-3	ASSLERGAGNT
TRBV14	16	TRBJ2-7	ASSQFHGPGQGAYEQY
TRBV28	12	TRBJ1-4	ASSSPGSTEKLF
TRBV19	13	TRBJ2-7	ASPRGGQITYEQY
TRBV5-8	13	TRBJ2-1	ASSFVGRADNEQF
TRBV28	15	TRBJ1-2	ASSLIDLEQAYYGYT
TRBV5-1	14	TRBJ2-7	ASSLSPAGGSYEQY
TRBV27	13	TRBJ1-5	ASSLSSYSNQPQH
TRBV28	13	TRBJ2-7	ASSSHGTGDYEQY